These 20 T cell receptor beta chains share one sample of origin, sequenced in a study of graft-versus-host responses after intestinal transplantation. For these receptors, no antigen is known. TCRdb's table, derived via immunoSEQ multiplex PCR, lists solely in-frame clones and lacks some. Here the sample spans some 79,000 clones, roughly nine tenths being singletons. This sample comprised unstimulated CD4+ T cells sorted from spleen or lymph node cells, obtained before intestinal transplant. The receptor source for this set is a human donor who received an intestinal transplant.

The genes are TRBV10-3 and TRBJ2-7; 10 bases are shared with TRBD1. CDR1 ENHRY and CDR2 SYGVKD come from the germline V gene. The ends lost 5 bases at V and 3 bases at J; junction bases unmatched: 4. The CDR3 is made up of 14 amino acids. The CDR3 DNA follows: TGTGCCATCAGTCGCGGGACAGGGGACTACGAGCAGTACTTC. It codes for CAISRGTGDYEQYF.

The V gene is TRBV28, the J gene TRBJ1-4; TRBD1 agrees at 7 bases. There are 16 residues in the CDR3. Germline V CDR1 and CDR2: MDHEN, SYDVKM. With 4 bases clipped from V and 7 bases from J, the junction kept 12 bases outside the gene matches. CDR3 sequence (DNA): TGTGCCAGCAGTTCAAGTTCACAGGGGAAGAGTGAAAAACTGTTTTTT. Amino acid sequence: CASSSSSQGKSEKLFF.

The chain is built from TRBV19 and TRBJ1-1, with D perhaps matching TRBD1 (5 bases). Looked up from germline, CDR1 is LNHDA and CDR2 is SQIVND (reference sequence). V dropped 5 bases and J dropped 4 bases, with 29 bases sitting between them. The CDR3 spans 19 residues. The CDR3 spells CASSFFTGPGLSGGTEAFF. As DNA, the CDR3 is TGTGCCAGTAGTTTTTTCACCGGACCGGGCCTCTCCGGGGGCACTGAAGCTTTCTTT.

The gene calls are TRBV27 and TRBJ1-1; D possibly corresponds to TRBD1 (6 bases). The CDR3 consists of 13 residues. V dropped 6 bases and J dropped 1 base, with 9 bases sitting between them. The V gene's germline CDR1 is MNHEY and CDR2 SMNVEV (reference sequence). This CDR3 reads CASRRQANTEAFF. In DNA form, the CDR3 reads TGTGCCAGCAGGAGACAGGCGAACACTGAAGCTTTCTTT.

This chain links TRBV18 with TRBJ1-6, with a possible D match to TRBD1 (6 bases). Germline values: CDR1 KGHSH, CDR2 LQKENI. The CDR3 sequence is 17 residues long. V lost 4 bases and J lost 0, with 13 bases in between. The DNA for the CDR3 is TGTGCCAGCTCACTAATTACAGGGAGCTCCTATAATTCACCCCTCCACTTT. This translates into CASSLITGSSYNSPLHF.

The V call is TRBV5-1, the J call TRBJ2-1; tentatively, D is TRBD1 (6 bases). Germline loops: CDR1 SGHRS, CDR2 YFSETQ. This CDR3 contains 15 residues. Trimming shortened V by 3 bases and J by 3 bases, and 13 bases separated the two germline ends. CDR3 in DNA: TGCGCCAGCAGCTCCTCGGACAGCTTCTACAATGAGCAGTTCTTC. Amino acids: CASSSSDSFYNEQFF. Full variable domain (outside the CDR3, taken from reference TRBV5-1 and TRBJ2-1): KAGVTQTPRYLIKTRGQQVTLSCSPISGHRSVSWYQQTPGQGLQFLFEYFSETQRNKGNFPGRFSGRQFSNSRSEMNVSTLELGDSALYLCASSSSDSFYNEQFFGPGTRLTVL.

The rearrangement links TRBV5-4 to TRBJ1-6, with 7 bases matching TRBD1. Germline lookup yields CDR1 SGHNT and CDR2 YYREEE (reference sequence). This CDR3 region has 14 residues. The V and J ends lost 3 bases and 9 bases, in that order; junction bases with no gene match: 6. Written as DNA, the CDR3 is TGTGCCAGCAGCTGGGGGGACAGCCCTTCACCCCTCCACTTT. It is translated as CASSWGDSPSPLHF.

V gene TRBV27 combines with J gene TRBJ1-1, with TRBD1 as a possible D gene (5 bases). The CDR3 has 13 residues. V was clipped by 2 bases and J by 1 base, with 5 bases between them. Germline CDR1 is MNHEY and CDR2 is SMNVEV (reference sequence). Here the CDR3 DNA reads TGTGCCAGCAGTTTAAGGGGGAACACTGAAGCTTTCTTT. Amino acids: CASSLRGNTEAFF.

The chain has TRBV29-1 and TRBJ1-1; the match to TRBD1 covers 7 bases. The CDR3 consists of 13 residues. CDR1 and CDR2 (germline): SQVTM, ANQGSEA. J lost 1 base, V lost 7 bases, and 6 bases had no gene match. The CDR3, as DNA: TGCAGCGCACGGACAGGACAGAACACTGAAGCTTTCTTT. Residues: CSARTGQNTEAFF. Supplemented by reference TRBV29-1 and TRBJ1-1, the full variable domain reads SAVISQKPSRDICQRGTSLTIQCQVDSQVTMMFWYRQQPGQSLTLIATANQGSEATYESGFVIDKFPISRPNLTFSTLTVSNMSPEDSSIYLCSARTGQNTEAFFGQGTRLTVV.

The chain recombines TRBV5-6 with TRBJ2-1; weak D call: TRBD2 (6 bases). V was clipped by 5 bases and J by 15 bases, with 21 bases between them. The CDR3 has 13 amino acids. Germline CDR1 reads SGHDT; CDR2 reads YYEEEE. The CDR3 nucleotides read TGTGCCAGCAGAATCGCGGGGCGGTCAACGGGGTTCTTC. Its translation: CASRIAGRSTGFF. Full variable domain (remainder filled in from reference TRBV5-6 and TRBJ2-1): DAGVTQSPTHLIKTRGQQVTLRCSPKSGHDTVSWYQQALGQGPQFIFQYYEEEERQRGNFPDRFSGHQFPNYSSELNVNALLLGDSALYLCASRIAGRSTGFFGPGTRLTVL.

The genes are TRBV15 and TRBJ1-4; 9 nucleotides align to TRBD1. V gave up 1 base and J gave up 7 bases; unmatched junction bases: 4. The V gene's germline CDR1 is LNHNV and CDR2 YYDKDF (reference sequence). This CDR3 spans 15 amino acids. The CDR3 bases are TGTGCCACCAGCAGAGCCGACAGGGGGGGTGAAAAACTGTTTTTT. Residues: CATSRADRGGEKLFF.

The rearrangement uses TRBV5-1 and TRBJ2-2, with 7 bases matching TRBD1. CDR3 length equals 14 residues. CDR1 and CDR2 from the germline V gene are SGHRS and YFSETQ. The V gene end was trimmed by 2 bases and the J gene end by 5 bases; junction bases not matched to a gene: 3. CDR3 nucleotide sequence: TGCGCCAGCAGCTTTGGCAGGGGGACCGGGGAGCTGTTTTTT. It codes for CASSFGRGTGELFF.

The rearrangement joins TRBV9 to TRBJ2-3, with 11 bases lining up with TRBD2. From germline, CDR1 is SGDLS and CDR2 YYNGEE. After removal of 4 bases from V and 1 base from J, the junction contained 8 bases not matched to a gene. The CDR3 consists of 17 residues. The CDR3 nucleotides read TGTGCCAGCAGCCCCTCGACTAGCGGGGTTGGCACAGATACGCAGTATTTT. This translates into CASSPSTSGVGTDTQYF.

This chain joins TRBV28 and TRBJ2-5; no clear D. There are 14 residues in the CDR3. Trimming stripped 5 bases from V and 5 bases from J, with 15 bases between. CDR1 MDHEN and CDR2 SYDVKM come from the germline V gene. For the CDR3, the DNA is TGTGCCAGCAGTCTACAGTACGGTGGCGAGACCCAGTACTTC. Its protein is CASSLQYGGETQYF.

The chain combines TRBV7-2 with TRBJ2-7; 8 bases match TRBD1. The CDR3 spans 15 residues. The V segment lost 5 bases and the J segment 5 bases; nucleotides outside the gene matches: 11. In germline, CDR1 is SGHTA, CDR2 FQGNSA. The DNA for the CDR3 is TGTGCCAGCAGCCCCCGACAGGGGTTAATAGACGAGCAGTACTTC. This encodes CASSPRQGLIDEQYF.

The chain links TRBV5-6 to TRBJ1-2, with TRBD1 identical over 10 bases. The V gene end was trimmed by 3 bases and the J gene end by 8 bases; junction bases not matched to a gene: 1. Per the germline V gene, CDR1 is SGHDT and CDR2 is YYEEEE. This CDR3 is built from 12 residues. Here the CDR3 DNA reads TGTGCCAGCAGCTCGGGACAGGGGGGCTACACCTTC. Its protein is CASSSGQGGYTF.

The chain joins TRBV5-1 to TRBJ1-4, with a possible D match to TRBD1 (5 bases). The CDR3 spans 13 residues. Germline V gene data show CDR1 as SGHRS and CDR2 as YFSETQ. Trimming removed 5 bases from V and 8 bases from J, with 13 bases in between. CDR3 nucleotide sequence: TGCGCCAGCAGTACGGACAACTTCGAAAAACTGTTTTTT. It encodes CASSTDNFEKLFF.

The rearrangement uses TRBV5-1 and TRBJ2-7, with 7 bases identical to TRBD1. The CDR3 sequence is 15 residues long. V trimming: 2 bases; J trimming: 3 bases; junction bases outside the gene matches: 8. CDR1 and CDR2 (germline): SGHRS, YFSETQ. Written as DNA, the CDR3 is TGCGCCAGCAGCTTCACCCGGGACAGCGTCTACGAGCAGTACTTC. This encodes CASSFTRDSVYEQYF.

The gene calls are TRBV25-1 and TRBJ2-7; D gene ambiguous. V lost 3 bases, J lost 2 bases, and 11 bases lay in between. The CDR3 extends over 14 amino acids. Per germline, CDR1 MGHDK and CDR2 SYGVNS. CDR3 bases: TGTGCCAGCAGTGAGAGTCTCCCCACCTACGAGCAGTACTTC. Translating it yields CASSESLPTYEQYF.

V gene TRBV19 combines with J gene TRBJ2-2; the D is unclear. This CDR3 has 16 residues. CDR1 and CDR2 (germline): LNHDA, SQIVND (reference sequence). V was pared by 3 bases and J by 2 bases, with 13 bases between. The CDR3 DNA reads as TGTGCCAGTAGTATTCACGGCGGAGCTAACACCGGGGAGCTGTTTTTT. The encoded protein is CASSIHGGANTGELFF. Drawing the rest from reference TRBV19 and TRBJ2-2, the complete variable domain is DGGITQSPKYLFRKEGQNVTLSCEQNLNHDAMYWYRQDPGQGLRLIYYSQIVNDFQKGDIAEGYSVSREKKESFPLTVTSAQKNPTAFYLCASSIHGGANTGELFFGEGSRLTVL.